This T cell receptor (beta chain) was obtained from a study of blood T cell repertoires in COVID-19. About the study: The United States, Italy and Spain were the sources of the acute and convalescent COVID-19 samples. PBMCs, B-cell-depleted T cells, or T cells were the source of the cDNA or gDNA that made up the material.

Authors' processing steps: Amplification from reference gene primers served as the basis for estimated nucleated cell counts. The protocol was immunoSEQ multiplex PCR, while the TCRdb copy is restricted to in-frame clones and leaves out a portion. V, J and clone size derive from that table, while D and trimming were established from the DNA sequence. The table has about 120,000 clones, about 85% seen once. A word on this clone: Germline and junction disagree at one end, which may indicate a read error.

CDR3 length: 14 amino acids. Germline CDR1 reads KGHDR; CDR2 reads SFDVKD. The sequenced sample consisted of peripheral blood. The rearrangement uses TRBV24-1 and TRBJ1-2; a weak D match, TRBD1 (5 bases). This receptor was taken from a man at least 80 years old with acute or convalescent COVID-19. The CDR3 reads CATSDSRQLYGYTF. As DNA, the CDR3 is TGTGCTACCAGTGATTCCAGACAGCTCTATGGCTACACCTTC.